These 17 T cell receptor beta chains were all obtained from the same sample, sequenced in a study of cytomegalovirus exposure and HLA in healthy donors. Primers: 60 Vbeta forward and 13 Jbeta reverse. Method: immunoSEQ multiplex PCR; TCRdb's copy keeps in-frame clones and lacks some. The sample lists roughly 160,000 clones; 70% to 85% were seen once. Sequencing used PBMCs. These receptors were taken from a man aged 40-55 years in good health and CMV-seronegative.

This clone showed up just once. The chain recombines TRBV18 with TRBJ2-2; no firm D call. CDR3 size: 15 residues. Germline V lookup: CDR1 KGHSH, CDR2 LQKENI. Trimming shortened V by 0 bases and J by 6 bases, and 11 bases separated the two germline ends. The DNA of the CDR3 is TGTGCCAGCTCACCACCGAGTAATGCGGCCGGGGAGCTGTTTTTT. Protein sequence: CASSPPSNAAGELFF.

This clone was observed a handful of times. This chain connects TRBV9 to TRBJ2-3, with 14 bases matching TRBD2. CDR1 is SGDLS and CDR2 is YYNGEE in the germline V gene. The CDR3 totals 15 residues. V was pared by 4 bases and J by 5 bases, with 3 bases of the junction left unmatched. CDR3 protein: CASSPGTSGGDTQYF. Written as DNA, the CDR3 is TGTGCCAGCAGCCCCGGGACTAGCGGGGGAGATACGCAGTATTTT.

V gene TRBV6-5 combines with J gene TRBJ2-2; D not certain. The CDR3 is made up of 13 amino acids. With 2 bases removed from V and 1 base from J, the gap between germline ends came to 2 bases. Germline lookup yields CDR1 MNHEY and CDR2 SVGAGI. The CDR3 region is CASSYLNTGELFF. In nucleotides, the CDR3 is TGTGCCAGCAGTTACCTGAACACCGGGGAGCTGTTTTTT.

The rearrangement links TRBV7-2 to TRBJ2-3; no clear D. V was clipped by 5 bases and J by 1 base, with 7 bases between them. Germline assignment: CDR1 SGHTA and CDR2 FQGNSA. The CDR3 runs to 13 residues. The CDR3 DNA follows: TGTGCCAGCAGCCCCTCAGGCACAGATACGCAGTATTTT. Encoded protein: CASSPSGTDTQYF.

This clone was counted at least ten times. The sample has other DNA sequences that encode this CDR3 too. This sequence joins TRBV28 and TRBJ1-2, with 9 nucleotides matching TRBD1. The CDR3 runs to 12 residues. The J segment lost 6 bases and the V segment lost 6 bases, leaving 2 bases of the junction unmatched. Per the germline V gene, CDR1 is MDHEN and CDR2 is SYDVKM. CDR3: CASSGQGHGYTF. In DNA, the CDR3 is TGTGCCAGCAGCGGACAGGGGCATGGCTACACCTTC.

This clone has only a few counts. J is TRBJ2-1 and V is TRBV7-2, with TRBD2 identical over 13 bases. The germline CDR1 and CDR2 sequences are SGHTA and FQGNSA. V lost 6 bases and J lost 4; bases outside the gene matches: 3. This CDR3 has 15 residues. The CDR3 spells CASRSGLAGYNEQFF. The CDR3 DNA sequence: TGTGCCAGCAGATCGGGACTAGCGGGGTACAATGAGCAGTTCTTC.

The chain combines TRBV5-4 with TRBJ1-1; D not certain. The V and J ends lost 3 bases and 4 bases respectively, with 10 bases between them. The germline gives CDR1 SGHNT, CDR2 YYREEE (reference sequence). The CDR3 totals 13 residues. CDR3 region: CASSSTVATEAFF. DNA of the CDR3: TGTGCCAGCAGCTCCACAGTGGCCACTGAAGCTTTCTTT.

The V gene is TRBV28, the J gene TRBJ2-2; D remains unclear. Germline V lookup: CDR1 MDHEN, CDR2 SYDVKM. The CDR3 consists of 11 residues. Deletions cut 5 bases from V and 6 bases from J, with 4 bases between. CDR3 amino acids: CASSLPGELFF. CDR3 coding DNA: TGTGCCAGCAGTCTTCCCGGGGAGCTGTTTTTT.

The chain uses TRBV5-1 and TRBJ2-1, with D perhaps matching TRBD1 (6 bases). The V gene lost 3 bases and the J gene lost 12 bases, with 10 bases spanning the gap. The germline gives CDR1 SGHRS, CDR2 YFSETQ. The CDR3 length is 11 residues. CDR3 residues: CASSSQTGQFF. For the CDR3, the DNA is TGCGCCAGCAGCTCCCAGACAGGGCAGTTCTTC.

The chain uses TRBV5-1 and TRBJ1-6; D might be TRBD1 (6 bases). CDR3 length equals 15 residues. Between the trimmed V and J ends, which lost 4 bases and 0 bases, there was a span of 8 bases. Germline CDR1 is SGHRS and CDR2 is YFSETQ. The CDR3 protein is CASSQDSSYNSPLHF. The CDR3, as DNA: TGCGCCAGCAGCCAGGACAGCTCCTATAATTCACCCCTCCACTTT.

J is TRBJ1-5 and V is TRBV6-6; D is perhaps TRBD1 (6 bases). Per germline, CDR1 MNHNY and CDR2 SVGAGI (reference sequence). V lost 2 bases, J lost 6 bases, and 11 bases lay in between. This CDR3 has 14 amino acids. CDR3 region: CASSYEGQGQPQHF. CDR3 sequence (DNA): TGTGCCAGCAGTTACGAGGGACAAGGTCAGCCCCAGCATTTT.

The V gene is TRBV28, the J gene TRBJ1-1; no clear D. CDR3 length: 14 residues. The germline gives CDR1 MDHEN, CDR2 SYDVKM. V lost 3 bases and J 5 bases, leaving 13 bases between the germline ends. The CDR3 coding sequence is TGTGCCAGCAGTTTCGTGGAGGGAGGGACTGAAGCTTTCTTT. Its translation is CASSFVEGGTEAFF.

The chain carries TRBV6-1 and TRBJ1-6; D not certain. CDR1 is MNHNS and CDR2 is SASEGT in the germline V gene. V was pared by 5 bases and J by 9 bases, with 14 bases between. The CDR3 contains 14 residues. The CDR3 here is CASSMGSLGSPLHF. As DNA, the CDR3 is TGTGCCAGCAGTATGGGCAGCCTGGGTTCACCCCTCCACTTT.

V is TRBV5-1 and J is TRBJ1-5; 7 bases agree with TRBD1. CDR1 and CDR2 (germline): SGHRS, YFSETQ. The CDR3 has 15 residues. V gave up 3 bases and J gave up 6 bases; unmatched junction bases: 9. Written as DNA, the CDR3 is TGCGCCAGCAGCTCCACAGGGGACCCTACTCAGCCCCAGCATTTT. It encodes CASSSTGDPTQPQHF.

This clone was seen once. This chain uses TRBV6-5 with TRBJ1-5; D unresolved. Trimming took off 5 bases at V and 1 base at J, with 12 bases between the two ends. Germline V gene sequence: CDR1 MNHEY, CDR2 SVGAGI. The CDR3 covers 15 residues. The chain's CDR3 is CASSVRPESNQPQHF. The CDR3 nucleotides are TGTGCCAGCAGTGTCAGGCCAGAGAGCAATCAGCCCCAGCATTTT.

CDR3 sequence: CSGLLSTSHTDTQYF. CDR3 bases: TGCAGCGGCTTATTAAGTACATCCCACACAGATACGCAGTATTTT. The chain carries TRBV29-1 and TRBJ2-3; D remains unclear. Deletions cut 7 bases from V and 2 bases from J, with 19 bases between. The CDR3 spans 15 residues. Germline-derived CDR1 and CDR2 are SQVTM and ANQGSEA.

The chain recombines TRBV9 with TRBJ2-1; tentative D call: TRBD1 (5 bases). The CDR3 length is 15 residues. From germline, CDR1 is SGDLS and CDR2 YYNGEE. The V gene lost 0 bases and the J gene lost 6 bases, with 13 bases spanning the gap. CDR3 sequence reads: CASSVEGAPSNEQFF. For the CDR3, the DNA is TGTGCCAGCAGCGTAGAAGGGGCCCCGAGCAATGAGCAGTTCTTC.